The clone carrying this T cell receptor (beta chain) was seen a handful of times. The data are from a study of shared T cell receptors in the human thymus. Sequenced by immunoSEQ multiplex PCR; TCRdb stores in-frame clones only, minus some. Here the sample spans just under 550,000 clones, about 84% being singletons. The CDR3 is made up of 15 amino acids. The V gene lost 3 bases and the J gene lost 0 bases, with 6 bases spanning the gap. Germline CDR1 is LGHNA and CDR2 is YSLEER. The sample also formed part of further work on human thymus T cells. Turning to that study: The sample donors, healthy Finnish infants, were having corrective surgery for congenital heart defects. In corrective heart surgery, resections were taken, and these provided the thymus tissue. Thymic and blood repertoires appeared to show biased V and J gene usage.

This TCR came from a boy in the first two years of life with a congenital heart defect. The sequenced sample was thymocytes. V usage is TRBV4-3 and J usage is TRBJ2-6; D remains unclear. CDR3 coding DNA: TGCGCCAGCAGCCATGACTCCTCTGGGGCCAACGTCCTGACTTTC. This translates into CASSHDSSGANVLTF.